Each of the 26 T cell receptor beta chains below was sequenced from the same sample in a study of T cell repertoires in cytomegalovirus infection. In TCRdb, the reads were re-called with MiXCR into one record per CDR3 protein. The profile shows around 750,000 distinct CDR3 sequences, roughly 33% of them singletons. Their recognized antigens are unknown. Material: cultured CD8+ T cells from PBMCs, obtained from culture after CMV antigen stimulation. The receptors originated from a human donor in good health (CMV status not recorded). Some clones in this sample may be carry-over from other donors' samples.

This clonotype was found a few times. The rearrangement uses TRBV25-1 and TRBJ2-7; D might be TRBD1 (6 bases). Between the trimmed V and J ends, which lost 7 bases and 1 base, there was a span of 8 bases. From germline, CDR1 is MGHDK and CDR2 SYGVNS. The CDR3 runs 12 residues. CDR3 sequence reads: CASTTGSYEQYF. The CDR3 DNA is TGTGCCAGCACTACAGGGTCCTACGAGCAGTACTTC.

This clonotype has more than one count but fewer than ten. The V gene is TRBV6-5, the J gene TRBJ1-1; the match to TRBD1 covers 7 bases. The CDR3 has 14 amino acids. Germline V gives CDR1 MNHEY, CDR2 SVGAGI. Trimming removed 4 bases from V and 3 bases from J; junction bases left unmatched: 5. The CDR3: CASSLTGRHTEAFF. The DNA for the CDR3 is TGTGCCAGCAGTTTGACAGGGCGGCACACTGAAGCTTTCTTT.

V gene TRBV27 combines with J gene TRBJ2-1; 7 bases align to TRBD2. This CDR3 spans 17 amino acids. Germline CDR1 MNHEY, CDR2 SMNVEV (reference sequence). V trimming: 5 bases; J trimming: 0 bases; junction bases outside the gene matches: 10. DNA of the CDR3: TGTGCCAGCAGTCCTTTTAGCGGGCCGAGCTCCTACAATGAGCAGTTCTTC. Protein sequence: CASSPFSGPSSYNEQFF.

This clonotype appeared many times. The chain carries TRBV4-1 and TRBJ2-7, with 8 bases identical to TRBD1. CDR1 is MGHRA and CDR2 is YSYEKL in the germline V gene. The junction had 9 bases not matched to a gene; V was cut back by 2 bases and J by 0 bases. This CDR3 spans 17 amino acids. The CDR3 DNA sequence: TGCGCCAGCAGCCAAAATCCGACAGGGGCCACCTCCTACGAGCAGTACTTC. This encodes CASSQNPTGATSYEQYF.

V and J are TRBV12-5 and TRBJ1-1; no reliable D call. V was trimmed by 0 bases and J by 9 bases, leaving 11 bases between them. This CDR3 contains 13 residues. Germline V gives CDR1 LGHNT, CDR2 FRNRAP. The CDR3 sequence is CASGLVLGKQAFF. The CDR3 bases are TGTGCTAGTGGTTTGGTTTTGGGGAAGCAAGCTTTCTTT.

The chain couples TRBV20-1 to TRBJ2-3; possibly TRBD2 for D (7 bases). Trimming took off 4 bases at V and 3 bases at J, with 20 bases between the two ends. The CDR3 is 16 residues long. CDR1 is DFQATT and CDR2 is SNEGSKA in the germline V gene (reference sequence). The CDR3 DNA follows: TGCAGTGCTAACGATCTGGGGGGGCCTAAAACAGATACGCAGTATTTT. This gives the protein CSANDLGGPKTDTQYF.

Only a few counts were recorded for this clonotype. The CDR3 nucleotides are TGTGCCAGCAGCTATATAGGGGGTTCCAATGAGCAGTTCTTC. Amino acids: CASSYIGGSNEQFF. The chain combines TRBV7-6 with TRBJ2-1; tentatively, D is TRBD1 (6 bases). Germline assignment: CDR1 SGHVS and CDR2 FNYEAQ. CDR3 length equals 14 residues. V was trimmed by 4 bases and J by 6 bases, leaving 13 bases between them.

The chain couples TRBV6-5 to TRBJ2-3, with 7 positions matching TRBD1. The trim removed 0 bases at V and 3 bases at J, leaving 3 bases unmatched. Germline V gene data show CDR1 as MNHEY and CDR2 as SVGAGI. The CDR3 spans 15 residues. Written as DNA, the CDR3 is TGTGCCAGCAGTTACTCAGGCAGGGGGACAGATACGCAGTATTTT. Its protein product is CASSYSGRGTDTQYF.

The sample holds one count of this clonotype. The rearrangement uses TRBV20-1 and TRBJ2-4; 7 bases fit TRBD2. V was clipped by 1 base and J by 9 bases; unmatched bases: 3. The CDR3 is 12 residues long. CDR1 is DFQATT, CDR2 SNEGSKA, per germline (reference sequence). CDR3 region: CSARGGGGIQYF. The CDR3 DNA sequence: TGCAGTGCTAGAGGTGGCGGGGGCATTCAGTACTTC.

Ten or more counts support this clonotype. The V call is TRBV7-2, the J call TRBJ2-7; the D gene is possibly TRBD1 (5 bases). Trimming cost V 1 base and J 4 bases, with 11 bases left between them. The V gene's germline CDR1 is SGHTA and CDR2 FQGNSA. The CDR3 spans 14 residues. CDR3 nucleotide sequence: TGTGCCAGCAGCTTAGGAGGACACCGTTACGAGCAGTACTTC. Translating gives CASSLGGHRYEQYF.

CDR3 nucleotide sequence: TGTGCCAGCAGGCCGACAGGGCATGCCGGGGAGCTGTTTTTT. It yields the protein CASRPTGHAGELFF. The genes are TRBV6-2 or TRBV6-3 and TRBJ2-2; 7 bases map to TRBD1. The CDR3 spans 14 residues. The germline CDR1 and CDR2 sequences are MNHEY and SVGEGT. Germline trimming cut 6 bases from V and 6 bases from J; bases unmatched to any gene: 7.

The chain joins TRBV7-1 to TRBJ1-2; TRBD1 might be the D (5 bases). TRBV7-1 is known as an ORF, though its function is uncertain. V was shortened by 4 bases and J by 8 bases, with 17 bases between the two germline ends. The CDR3 has 14 amino acids. CDR3: CASSWPGDFDGYTF. The CDR3 DNA sequence: TGTGCCAGCAGCTGGCCGGGGGACTTTGACGGCTACACCTTC.

In its sample, this clonotype was seen many times. V is TRBV7-6 and J is TRBJ1-2; unclear D gene. Germline V lookup: CDR1 SGHVS, CDR2 FNYEAQ. Trimming removed 5 bases from V and 0 bases from J, with 10 bases in between. The CDR3 loop spans 14 amino acids. The CDR3 loop is CASSPGRANYGYTF. CDR3 DNA sequence: TGTGCCAGCAGCCCCGGACGGGCTAACTATGGCTACACCTTC. The entire variable domain, with the rest obtained from reference TRBV7-6 and TRBJ1-2, is as follows: GAGVSQSPRYKVTKRGQDVALRCDPISGHVSLYWYRQALGQGPEFLTYFNYEAQQDKSGLPNDRFSAERPEGSISTLTIQRTEQRDSAMYRCASSPGRANYGYTFGSGTRLTVV.

The chain uses TRBV2 and TRBJ2-7, with a tentative D call TRBD2 (6 bases). Per the germline V gene, CDR1 is SNHLY and CDR2 is FYNNEI. V dropped 5 bases and J dropped 4 bases, with 12 bases sitting between them. The CDR3 covers 13 residues. The CDR3 sequence: CASSPPGVYEQYF. The CDR3 DNA follows: TGTGCCAGCAGTCCCCCGGGGGTTTACGAGCAGTACTTC.

This clonotype came up many times. The CDR3 sequence: CASSLVERGGHSEQFF. CDR3 nucleotide sequence: TGTGCCAGCAGCTTAGTCGAGCGGGGGGGCCATAGTGAGCAGTTCTTC. The chain uses TRBV7-6 and TRBJ2-1; 10 bases align to TRBD2. CDR1 and CDR2 from the germline V gene are SGHVS and FNYEAQ. J gave up 9 bases and V 1 base, and 9 bases lay outside the gene matches. The CDR3 has 16 residues.

The gene calls are TRBV20-1 and TRBJ2-1; no reliable D call. Between the trimmed V and J ends, which lost 2 bases and 4 bases, there was a span of 0 bases. The length of the CDR3 is 10 residues. CDR1 is DFQATT and CDR2 is SNEGSKA in the germline V gene (reference sequence). The CDR3 region has the DNA TGCAGTGCTAGATACAATGAGCAGTTCTTC. Amino acids: CSARYNEQFF.

This clonotype was detected only a few times. The chain joins TRBV4-3 to TRBJ1-6, with D possibly matching TRBD1 (5 bases). CDR3 length: 15 amino acids. V lost 3 bases and J 7 bases, leaving 13 bases between the germline ends. Germline values: CDR1 LGHNA, CDR2 YSLEER. The CDR3 spells CASSHSGTDNSPLHF. The CDR3 DNA reads as TGCGCCAGCAGCCACAGCGGGACGGACAATTCACCCCTCCACTTT.

This clonotype was seen a few times. The chain recombines TRBV4-1 with TRBJ2-7; 8 positions match TRBD2. V gave up 0 bases and J gave up 1 base; unmatched junction bases: 5. This CDR3 is 16 amino acids long. Germline V gene data show CDR1 as MGHRA and CDR2 as YSYEKL. The chain's CDR3 is CASSQDLERGSYEQYF. CDR3 in DNA: TGCGCCAGCAGCCAAGATTTAGAGCGGGGGTCCTACGAGCAGTACTTC.

This clonotype was counted a few times. The chain is built from TRBV12-3 or TRBV12-4 and TRBJ2-2, with D perhaps being TRBD1 or TRBD2 (5 bases each). CDR3 length: 14 amino acids. V lost 4 bases and J 2 bases, leaving 8 bases between the germline ends. The CDR3 nucleotides read TGTGCCAGCAGTTGGGACCTAAACACCGGGGAGCTGTTTTTT. This translates into CASSWDLNTGELFF.

V and J are TRBV10-3 and TRBJ1-6, with 7 bases fitting TRBD1. V lost 6 bases to trimming and J lost 5 bases; unmatched junction nucleotides: 7. CDR3 length: 15 amino acids. Germline assignment: CDR1 ENHRY and CDR2 SYGVKD. CDR3 residues: CAIREIGTDNSPLHF. The CDR3 nucleotides read TGTGCCATCAGAGAGATCGGGACAGATAATTCACCCCTCCACTTT.

This clonotype was counted between two and nine times. One junction end disagrees with the germline gene, perhaps due to a read error. The V call is TRBV12-3 or TRBV12-4, the J call TRBJ1-2; 8 nucleotides agree with TRBD1. The CDR3 extends over 15 amino acids. CDR3 nucleotides: TGTGCCAGTAGTTTCACAGGGGGGAAGGACTATGGCTACACCTTC. This sequence encodes CASSFTGGKDYGYTF.

Only a few counts were recorded for this clonotype. The rearrangement uses TRBV6-5 and TRBJ2-3, with D possibly TRBD2 on 5 matching bases. This CDR3 spans 14 amino acids. Germline V gene data show CDR1 as MNHEY and CDR2 as SVGAGI. V was cut by 0 bases and J by 4 bases, with 8 bases left in between. As DNA, the CDR3 is TGTGCCAGCAGTTACTCGAACGGGGCAGATACGCAGTATTTT. Translating it yields CASSYSNGADTQYF.

This clonotype was seen only a few times. The CDR3 protein is CASSPRGAAPLHF. CDR3 in DNA: TGTGCCAGCAGCCCCAGGGGGGCCGCACCCCTCCACTTT. J is TRBJ1-6 and V is TRBV11-2; the match to TRBD1 covers 7 bases. The CDR3 totals 13 residues. The germline gives CDR1 SGHAT, CDR2 FQNNGV. The ends lost 5 bases at V and 11 bases at J; junction bases unmatched: 6.

This sequence joins TRBV4-2 and TRBJ1-3; D is unclear. V was clipped by 1 base and J by 8 bases, with 6 bases between them. Germline loops: CDR1 LGHNA, CDR2 YNFKEQ. The CDR3 is 12 residues long. CDR3 amino acids: CASSQVSDTIYF. CDR3 DNA: TGTGCCAGCAGCCAAGTCTCGGACACCATATATTTT.

The rearrangement joins TRBV27 to TRBJ2-1, with D uncertain. With 4 bases removed from V and 7 bases from J, the gap between germline ends came to 8 bases. The CDR3 length is 12 residues. CDR1 and CDR2 from the germline V gene are MNHEY and SMNVEV (reference sequence). The CDR3 sequence: CASSSRPNEQFF. The CDR3 DNA follows: TGTGCCAGCAGTTCTCGGCCGAATGAGCAGTTCTTC.

The genes are TRBV5-1 and TRBJ2-7; D remains unclear. The CDR3 consists of 13 residues. Germline CDR1 is SGHRS and CDR2 is YFSETQ. Trimming removed 2 bases at V and 2 bases at J, with 8 bases between. This chain's CDR3 is CASSFGSPYEQYF. DNA of the CDR3: TGCGCCAGCAGCTTCGGGTCCCCCTACGAGCAGTACTTC.